Below, 3 T cell receptor beta chains from the same sample are listed, as sequenced in a study of blood T cell repertoires in COVID-19. The protocol was immunoSEQ multiplex PCR, while the TCRdb copy is restricted to in-frame clones and leaves out a portion. Of 290,000 or so clones in the sample, around nine tenths are singletons; the top ten hold around 2.4%. Sequencing was performed on PBMCs or T cells enriched from blood (not recorded which). The receptors were sampled from a woman aged 18-35 years who had recovered from COVID-19.

The rearrangement joins TRBV5-1 to TRBJ2-1; tentative D call: TRBD2 (5 bases). V was cut by 0 bases and J by 8 bases, with 15 bases left in between. CDR3 length: 15 residues. Germline V lookup: CDR1 SGHRS, CDR2 YFSETQ. The CDR3 DNA sequence: TGCGCCAGCAGCTTGGACCCCCTAGCTCGTGATGAGCAGTTCTTC. Its translation: CASSLDPLARDEQFF. The full variable domain, in which reference TRBV5-1 and TRBJ2-1 provide the parts outside the CDR3, is KAGVTQTPRYLIKTRGQQVTLSCSPISGHRSVSWYQQTPGQGLQFLFEYFSETQRNKGNFPGRFSGRQFSNSRSEMNVSTLELGDSALYLCASSLDPLARDEQFFGPGTRLTVL.

This clone has just a few counts. V and J are TRBV11-2 and TRBJ2-7, with a possible D match to TRBD1 (6 bases). Between the trimmed V and J ends, which lost 5 bases and 7 bases, there was a span of 12 bases. The length of the CDR3 is 12 residues. The germline V gene encodes CDR1 SGHAT and CDR2 FQNNGV. The CDR3: CASSQPGTEQYF. The CDR3 DNA is TGTGCCAGCAGCCAACCCGGGACAGAGCAGTACTTC.

The rearrangement uses TRBV11-3 and TRBJ2-3, with 8 bases identical to TRBD2. The CDR3 length is 13 residues. The ends lost 5 bases at V and 6 bases at J; junction bases unmatched: 4. CDR1 and CDR2 from the germline V gene are SGHNT and YENEEA. CDR3 region: CASSAAGGDTQYF. The CDR3 nucleotides read TGTGCCAGCAGCGCGGCGGGAGGTGATACGCAGTATTTT.